A selection of T cell receptor beta chains follows, all from one sample in a study of cytomegalovirus exposure and HLA in healthy donors. TCRdb's copy holds only in-frame clones and misses some; the assay was immunoSEQ multiplex PCR. The sample contains 150,000 to 200,000 clones, roughly 86% of which appear only once. Sequenced: PBMCs. The source is a woman aged 18 to 35 in good health and CMV-seronegative. CDR3s include the opening cysteine and the closing phenylalanine or tryptophan. D genes are given only for firm matches. Size is omitted from some rows. Given values are once, few, many or a class for expanded clones.

D,length,size,V,J,DNA,CDR3
TRBD1,17,NA,TRBV15,TRBJ2-3,TGTGCCACCAGCAGAGTGGGGACAGGAGGTAGCACAGATACGCAGTATTTT,CATSRVGTGGSTDTQYF
TRBD1,14,few,TRBV28,TRBJ1-1,TGTGCCAGCAGTATTACAGGGGTGGGGACTGAAGCTTTCTTT,CASSITGVGTEAFF
TRBD2,19,NA,TRBV5-4,TRBJ2-6,TGTGCCAGCAGCTTTTTGGGACTAGCGGGGACTTCTGGGGCCAACGTCCTGACTTTC,CASSFLGLAGTSGANVLTF
TRBD1,18,NA,TRBV19,TRBJ1-5,TGTGCCAGTAGTGACACTCCCGGGACAGGGGTAGGAGGGCAGCCCCAGCATTTT,CASSDTPGTGVGGQPQHF
NA,17,NA,TRBV19,TRBJ2-7,TGTGCCAGTAGTATGCCACCCTCCGGAGCGGTTACCTACGAGCAGTACTTC,CASSMPPSGAVTYEQYF
TRBD1,14,NA,TRBV7-9,TRBJ2-7,TGTGCCAGCAGCGCCCGGGACAGGGGCGACGAGCAGTACTTC,CASSARDRGDEQYF
TRBD2,17,NA,TRBV30,TRBJ2-1,TGTGCCTGGAGTGTAGGGGCTAGCGGGATGACGGGGGGGAAGCAGTTCTTC,CAWSVGASGMTGGKQFF
TRBD2,16,once,TRBV6-6,TRBJ2-7,TGTGCCAGCACCCGGACTAGCGGGAGGACTCCATACGAGCAGTACTTC,CASTRTSGRTPYEQYF
NA,12,NA,TRBV7-8,TRBJ1-5,TGTGCCAGCAGCCTTAGCAATCAGCCCCAGCATTTT,CASSLSNQPQHF
NA,13,NA,TRBV6-5,TRBJ1-6,TGTGCCAGCAACCTTTATTCCGGTTCACCCCTCCACTTT,CASNLYSGSPLHF
NA,14,NA,TRBV12-2,TRBJ2-7,TGTGCAAGTCGCCGGACACTGAGCCCCTACGAGCAGTACTTC,CASRRTLSPYEQYF
NA,11,NA,TRBV5-8,TRBJ2-7,TGTGCCAGCAGCTTGGTAGCCGAGCAGTACTTC,CASSLVAEQYF
NA,16,NA,TRBV6-4,TRBJ2-3,TGTGCCAGCAGTGTGGAGGGACCAAGCGGTCCAGATACGCAGTATTTT,CASSVEGPSGPDTQYF
TRBD1,12,NA,TRBV19,TRBJ1-2,TGTGCCAGTAGTACCGCCGGGACAGGGGAGACCTTC,CASSTAGTGETF
TRBD2,16,NA,TRBV5-4,TRBJ2-7,TGTGCCAGCAGCTGGGGGGGAGCGGTAAGCTCCTACGAGCAGTACTTC,CASSWGGAVSSYEQYF
NA,16,NA,TRBV15,TRBJ1-3,TGTGCCACCAGCAGAGATCGGGCGGGCTCTGGAAACACCATATATTTT,CATSRDRAGSGNTIYF
NA,14,NA,TRBV5-1,TRBJ2-1,TGCGCCAGCAGCCCAACTTCAGGGCGGAACATAGAGTTCTTC,CASSPTSGRNIEFF
TRBD2,14,NA,TRBV7-6,TRBJ2-3,TGTGCCAGCAGTCCAGCGGGAGGCACAGATACGCAGTATTTT,CASSPAGGTDTQYF
TRBD1,12,NA,TRBV7-2,TRBJ2-7,TGTGCCAGCAGCCCCACGGCACAGGGGCTGTACTTC,CASSPTAQGLYF
NA,13,NA,TRBV6-5,TRBJ1-1,TGTGCCAGCAGTTGGAGTGGTGCCGTAGAAGCTTTCTTT,CASSWSGAVEAFF
NA,16,NA,TRBV7-9,TRBJ2-7,TGTGCCAGCAGCCCTTACTCCGGAACAGGTGCCTACGAGCAGTACTTC,CASSPYSGTGAYEQYF
TRBD2,14,NA,TRBV7-3,TRBJ2-1,TGTGCCAGCAGCAGCACTAGCGGGATAGGTGAGCAGTTCTTC,CASSSTSGIGEQFF
NA,17,NA,TRBV9,TRBJ1-4,TGTGCCAGCAGCGGCACAGACAAGGGTCTGCGGGATGAAAAACTGTTTTTT,CASSGTDKGLRDEKLFF
TRBD1,14,NA,TRBV30,TRBJ1-1,TGTGCCTGGAGTGGAGCAGGGGGTTTCACTGAAGCTTTCTTT,CAWSGAGGFTEAFF
TRBD1,15,once,TRBV19,TRBJ1-1,TGTGCCAGTAGTATGGGACAGGGGTATGGCACTGAAGCTTTCTTT,CASSMGQGYGTEAFF
TRBD1,15,once,TRBV27,TRBJ1-2,TGTGCCAGCAGTTTAGCCCCGACAGGGAACTATGGCTACACCTTC,CASSLAPTGNYGYTF
TRBD1,18,NA,TRBV7-9,TRBJ1-1,TGTTCCAGCAGCCGAGGGGTCACAGGGGGCGGGGTGGACACTGAAGCTTTCTTT,CSSSRGVTGGGVDTEAFF
NA,15,NA,TRBV21-1,TRBJ1-4,TGTGCCAGCAGCAAAGCGCTGTTATCGGGTGAAAAACTGTTTTTT,CASSKALLSGEKLFF
NA,12,NA,TRBV2,TRBJ2-7,TGTGCCAGCAGTAACAGGGTCGGCGAGCAGTACTTC,CASSNRVGEQYF
NA,13,NA,TRBV7-9,TRBJ1-1,TGTGCCAGCCGGGAGACAGTGAACACTGAAGCTTTCTTT,CASRETVNTEAFF
TRBD1,13,NA,TRBV6-1,TRBJ2-7,TGTGCCAGCAGTGTACAGGACAGGTACGAGCAGTACTTC,CASSVQDRYEQYF
TRBD1,14,few,TRBV6-5,TRBJ2-7,TGTGCCAGCAGCCGACAGGGCCGCTCCTACGAGCAGTACTTC,CASSRQGRSYEQYF
NA,14,NA,TRBV18,TRBJ1-2,TGTGCCAGCTCACCACCGGCCACAGTCTATGGCTACACCTTC,CASSPPATVYGYTF
TRBD1,15,NA,TRBV7-9,TRBJ2-7,TGTGCCAGCAGCTCCCTCCTGACAGGGGGATACGAGCAGTACTTC,CASSSLLTGGYEQYF
TRBD1,15,NA,TRBV9,TRBJ1-4,TGTGCCAGCAGCGTAGGGGGACAGCGTAATGAAAAACTGTTTTTT,CASSVGGQRNEKLFF
TRBD1,14,NA,TRBV6-4,TRBJ2-3,TGTGCCAGCAGTGAAGGACAGGGACCAGATACGCAGTATTTT,CASSEGQGPDTQYF
TRBD1,14,NA,TRBV5-1,TRBJ1-6,TGCGCCAGCAGCCCGGGACAGGGTATTTCACCCCTCCACTTT,CASSPGQGISPLHF
TRBD1,15,once,TRBV19,TRBJ2-1,TGTGCCAGTAGTCACGGGACAGGGAACTACAATGAGCAGTTCTTC,CASSHGTGNYNEQFF
TRBD2,13,NA,TRBV5-6,TRBJ2-1,TGTGCCAGCAGCTTTACGACTAGCCTTGAGCAGTTCTTC,CASSFTTSLEQFF
NA,14,NA,TRBV18,TRBJ1-1,TGTGCCAGCTCACTAAGGGGGAACATGATGTGGGCTTTCTTT,CASSLRGNMMWAFF
NA,17,NA,TRBV4-2,TRBJ2-2,TGTGCCAGCAGCCAAGATCAACTAGCAGCCGTCGGCGGGGAGCTGTTTTTT,CASSQDQLAAVGGELFF
NA,13,once,TRBV6-6,TRBJ2-5,TGTGCCAGCAAGCGAGGCGGCCAAGAGACCCAGTACTTC,CASKRGGQETQYF
TRBD1,15,NA,TRBV6-5,TRBJ2-7,TGTGCCAGCAGAACAACAGGGGGCTCAGGATACGAGCAGTACTTC,CASRTTGGSGYEQYF
NA,15,NA,TRBV18,TRBJ2-3,TGTGCCAGCTCACCCCCAGCGGGCCTGTGGGATACGCAGTATTTT,CASSPPAGLWDTQYF
TRBD1,15,NA,TRBV19,TRBJ1-2,TGTGCCAGTAGTTCCGGGACAGCGGCTAACTATGGCTACACCTTC,CASSSGTAANYGYTF
NA,15,NA,TRBV30,TRBJ2-5,TGTGCCTGGACCCGGGGACACGCTCCTGGGGAGACCCAGTACTTC,CAWTRGHAPGETQYF
NA,13,NA,TRBV27,TRBJ1-1,TGTGCCAGCGGGGGACCGCATGGAGGGCAAGCTTTCTTT,CASGGPHGGQAFF
TRBD1,14,few,TRBV27,TRBJ2-2,TGTGCTAGCAGGACAGGGGCGAACACCGGGGAGCTGTTTTTT,CASRTGANTGELFF
TRBD2,15,NA,TRBV5-1,TRBJ2-5,TGCGCCAGCAAGTGGACTAGCGGGAGTCAAGAGACCCAGTACTTC,CASKWTSGSQETQYF
TRBD1,16,NA,TRBV5-4,TRBJ2-3,TGTGCCAGCAGCTTCCAGGGGGCGATTAACACAGATACGCAGTATTTT,CASSFQGAINTDTQYF
TRBD1,13,NA,TRBV28,TRBJ1-1,TGTGCCAGCAGCTCAGACAGGGCCACTGAAGCTTTCTTT,CASSSDRATEAFF
NA,15,few,TRBV10-2,TRBJ1-4,TGCGCCAGCAGACGAGAGCGGTCGGGAAATGAAAAACTGTTTTTT,CASRRERSGNEKLFF
NA,13,NA,TRBV18,TRBJ1-1,TGTGCCAGCTCCCCCTTCGCGGACACTGAAGCTTTCTTT,CASSPFADTEAFF